This T cell receptor (beta chain) was documented in a study of metastatic and nonmetastatic thyroid tumors. Study results and caveats: A significant increase in TCR beta diversity was reportedly seen in malignant thyroid tumors relative to benign nodules, in blood and tumor.

The CDR3 has 13 amino acids. The germline V gene has CDR1 LGHDT and CDR2 YNNKEL (reference sequence). Trimming took off 6 bases at V and 4 bases at J, with 13 bases between the two ends. This clone is medium-sized in the sample. The antigen remains unidentified. Thyroid surgery had not been preceded by any treatment in any patient. Authors' methods: Clinicopathological groups supplied CDR3 differences that were used to build a distant-metastasis classifier for papillary thyroid cancer. TCRdb recomputed clones from the PCR reads via MiXCR. TCRdb's processing, not the authors' own work, is the source of the V and J calls. This sample has 9,400 or so clones, with under 40% found just once.

The rearrangement links TRBV3-1 to TRBJ2-7; D may match TRBD1 or TRBD2 (5 bases each). This clonotype was obtained from a female donor with papillary thyroid cancer or a benign thyroid nodule (not recorded which). Some clones in this sample may be carry-over from other donors' samples. Sequencing was done on a sample of adjacent normal tissue. DNA of the CDR3: TGTGCCAGCAGTCCCGCGTGGGGGTACGAGCAGTACTTC. Its translation is CASSPAWGYEQYF.